What follows is one T cell receptor beta chain and its context. These data are taken from a study of blood T cell repertoires in COVID-19. Study details: T cells, B-cell-depleted T cells, or PBMCs provided the cDNA or gDNA that served as material.

The protocol was immunoSEQ multiplex PCR, while the TCRdb copy is restricted to in-frame clones and leaves out a portion. The table has around 86,000 clones, over 75% seen once; the top ten hold approximately 7%. The sequence derives from a human donor with acute or convalescent COVID-19. The donor label of this sample is uncertain. The sequencing input was peripheral blood.

The CDR3 is CASSFSTSGGARETQYF. The DNA for the CDR3 is TGTGCCAGCAGCTTCTCAACTAGCGGGGGGGCAAGGGAGACCCAGTACTTC. The chain couples TRBV7-2 to TRBJ2-5; TRBD2 matches 13 bases. Germline V gene sequence: CDR1 SGHTA, CDR2 FQGNSA. With 3 bases clipped from V and 5 bases from J, the junction kept 9 bases outside the gene matches. This CDR3 has 17 residues.